This T cell receptor (beta chain) originates from a study of T cells in Graves' hyperthyroidism and ophthalmopathy. The overall study: Initial diagnosis, before any treatment, was when peripheral blood was collected. Study results and caveats: Appearing also in blood were most of the thyroid clonotypes expanded above 0.001.

The table lists this clonotype with many counts. No antigen is known for it. The investigators amplified TCR beta CDR3 regions from RNA transcripts. The HTBI set primed first-round TCR CDR3 RT-PCR. TCRdb ran MiXCR on the multiplex PCR reads and lists one entry per CDR3 protein. Of hundreds of thousands of distinct CDR3 sequences listed, 12% to 15% are singletons. Lactation, pregnancy, other autoimmune disease or uncontrolled infection excluded patients. This clonotype originated in a woman aged 18-30 years with Graves' hyperthyroidism. The sequencing sample was made of blood.

The CDR3: CASSLQHTEAFF. The CDR3, as DNA: TGTGCCAGCTCACTCCAGCACACTGAAGCTTTCTTT. This chain joins TRBV18 and TRBJ1-1, with D unclear. Trimming left V 4 bases short and J 3 bases short, with 6 bases between. Germline lookup yields CDR1 KGHSH and CDR2 LQKENI. The CDR3 consists of 12 residues.